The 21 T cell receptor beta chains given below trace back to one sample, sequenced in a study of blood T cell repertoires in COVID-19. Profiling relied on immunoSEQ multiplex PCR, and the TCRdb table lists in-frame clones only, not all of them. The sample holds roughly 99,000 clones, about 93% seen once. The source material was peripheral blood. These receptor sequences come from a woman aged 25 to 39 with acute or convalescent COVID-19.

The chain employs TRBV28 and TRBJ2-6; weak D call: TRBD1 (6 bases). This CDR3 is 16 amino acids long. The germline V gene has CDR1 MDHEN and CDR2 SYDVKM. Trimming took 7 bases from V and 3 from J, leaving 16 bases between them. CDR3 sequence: CASTVGGTGGANVLTF. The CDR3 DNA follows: TGTGCCAGCACGGTAGGGGGAACAGGTGGGGCCAACGTCCTGACTTTC.

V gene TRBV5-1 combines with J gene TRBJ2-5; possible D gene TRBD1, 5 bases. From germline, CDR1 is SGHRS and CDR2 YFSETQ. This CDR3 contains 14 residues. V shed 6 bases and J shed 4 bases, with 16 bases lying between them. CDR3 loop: CASIGATSGETQYF. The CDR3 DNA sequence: TGCGCCAGCATAGGGGCAACCTCGGGAGAGACCCAGTACTTC.

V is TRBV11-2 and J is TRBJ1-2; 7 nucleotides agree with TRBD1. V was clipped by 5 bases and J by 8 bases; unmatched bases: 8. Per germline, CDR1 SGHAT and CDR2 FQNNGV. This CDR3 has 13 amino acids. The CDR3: CASSPHRQGGYTF. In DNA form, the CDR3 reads TGTGCCAGCAGCCCCCACCGACAGGGAGGCTACACCTTC.

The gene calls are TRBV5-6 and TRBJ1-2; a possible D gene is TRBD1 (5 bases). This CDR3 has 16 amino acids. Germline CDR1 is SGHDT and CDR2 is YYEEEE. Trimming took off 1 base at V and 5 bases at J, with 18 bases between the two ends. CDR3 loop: CASSLQPRDGGYGYTF. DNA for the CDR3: TGTGCCAGCAGCTTGCAGCCTCGGGACGGGGGGTATGGCTACACCTTC.

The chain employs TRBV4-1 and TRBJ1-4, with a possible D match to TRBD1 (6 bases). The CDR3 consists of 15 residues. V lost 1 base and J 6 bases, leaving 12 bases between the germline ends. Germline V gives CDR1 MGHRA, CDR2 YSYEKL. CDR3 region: CASSQVSRGDEKLFF. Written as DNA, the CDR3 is TGCGCCAGCAGCCAAGTCTCCAGGGGCGATGAAAAACTGTTTTTT.

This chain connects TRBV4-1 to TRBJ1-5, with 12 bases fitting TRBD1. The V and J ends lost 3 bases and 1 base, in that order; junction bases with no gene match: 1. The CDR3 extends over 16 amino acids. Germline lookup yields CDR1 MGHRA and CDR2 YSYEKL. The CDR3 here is CASSQGQGASNQPQHF. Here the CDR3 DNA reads TGCGCCAGCAGCCAGGGACAGGGGGCGAGCAATCAGCCCCAGCATTTT.

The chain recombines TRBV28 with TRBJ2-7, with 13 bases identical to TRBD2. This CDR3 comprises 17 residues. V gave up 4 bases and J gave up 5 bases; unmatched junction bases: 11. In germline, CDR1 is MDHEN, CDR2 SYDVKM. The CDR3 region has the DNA TGTGCCAGCAGTTCCGGACTAGCGGGAGAAAAGTTTCACGAGCAGTACTTC. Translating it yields CASSSGLAGEKFHEQYF. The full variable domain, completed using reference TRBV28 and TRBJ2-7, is DVKVTQSSRYLVKRTGEKVFLECVQDMDHENMFWYRQDPGLGLRLIYFSYDVKMKEKGDIPEGYSVSREKKERFSLILESASTNQTSMYLCASSSGLAGEKFHEQYFGPGTRLTVT.

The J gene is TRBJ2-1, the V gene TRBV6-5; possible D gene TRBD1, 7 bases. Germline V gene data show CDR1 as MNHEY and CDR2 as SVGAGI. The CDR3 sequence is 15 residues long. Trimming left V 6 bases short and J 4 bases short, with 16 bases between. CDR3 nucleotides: TGTGCCAGCAGGGACCGCGGGACAGCTTACAATGAGCAGTTCTTC. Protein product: CASRDRGTAYNEQFF.

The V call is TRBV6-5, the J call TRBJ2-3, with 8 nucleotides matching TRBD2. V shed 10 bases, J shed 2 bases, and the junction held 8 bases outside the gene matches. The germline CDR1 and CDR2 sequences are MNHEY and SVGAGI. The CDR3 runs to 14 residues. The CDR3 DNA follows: TGTGCCACCAATAGCGGGACCAACACAGATACGCAGTATTTT. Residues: CATNSGTNTDTQYF.

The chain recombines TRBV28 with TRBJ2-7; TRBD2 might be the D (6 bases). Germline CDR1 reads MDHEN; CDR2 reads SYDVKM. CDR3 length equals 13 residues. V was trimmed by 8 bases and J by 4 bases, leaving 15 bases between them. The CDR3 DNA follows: TGTGCCAGCCGGGACTCAAGGACTTACGAGCAGTACTTC. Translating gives CASRDSRTYEQYF. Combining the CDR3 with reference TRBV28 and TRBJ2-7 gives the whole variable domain DVKVTQSSRYLVKRTGEKVFLECVQDMDHENMFWYRQDPGLGLRLIYFSYDVKMKEKGDIPEGYSVSREKKERFSLILESASTNQTSMYLCASRDSRTYEQYFGPGTRLTVT.

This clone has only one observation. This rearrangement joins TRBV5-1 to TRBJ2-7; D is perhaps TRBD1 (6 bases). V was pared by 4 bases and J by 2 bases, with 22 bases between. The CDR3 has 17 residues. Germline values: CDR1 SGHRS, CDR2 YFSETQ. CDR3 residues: CASSPLVSPGVPYEQYF. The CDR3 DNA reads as TGCGCCAGCAGCCCCTTAGTCTCGCCAGGGGTTCCCTACGAGCAGTACTTC. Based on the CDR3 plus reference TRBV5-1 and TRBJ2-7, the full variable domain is KAGVTQTPRYLIKTRGQQVTLSCSPISGHRSVSWYQQTPGQGLQFLFEYFSETQRNKGNFPGRFSGRQFSNSRSEMNVSTLELGDSALYLCASSPLVSPGVPYEQYFGPGTRLTVT.

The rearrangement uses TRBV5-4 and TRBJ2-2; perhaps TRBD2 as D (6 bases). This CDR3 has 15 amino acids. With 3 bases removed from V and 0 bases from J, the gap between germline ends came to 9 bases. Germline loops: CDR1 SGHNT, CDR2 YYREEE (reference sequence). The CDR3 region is CASSWDSTNTGELFF. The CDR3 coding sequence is TGTGCCAGCAGCTGGGACTCCACGAACACCGGGGAGCTGTTTTTT.

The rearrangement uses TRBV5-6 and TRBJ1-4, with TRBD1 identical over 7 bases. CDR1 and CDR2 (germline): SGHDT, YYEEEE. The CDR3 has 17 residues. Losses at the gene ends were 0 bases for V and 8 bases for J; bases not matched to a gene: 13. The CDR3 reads CASSLARGFSPNEKLFF. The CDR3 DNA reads TGTGCCAGCAGCTTGGCCAGGGGGTTTTCGCCGAACGAAAAACTGTTTTTT.

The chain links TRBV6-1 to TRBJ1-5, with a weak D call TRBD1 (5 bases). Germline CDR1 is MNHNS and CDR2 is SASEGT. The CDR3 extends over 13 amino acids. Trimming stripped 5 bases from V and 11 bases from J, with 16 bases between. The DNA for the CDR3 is TGTGCCAGCAGTCAGACCCTCGGGGGGGCCCAGCATTTT. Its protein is CASSQTLGGAQHF.

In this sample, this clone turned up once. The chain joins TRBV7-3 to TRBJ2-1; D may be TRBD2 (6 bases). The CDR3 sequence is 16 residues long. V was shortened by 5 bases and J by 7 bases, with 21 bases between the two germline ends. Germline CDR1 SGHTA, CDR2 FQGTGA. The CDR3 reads CASSNHLNRTINEQFF. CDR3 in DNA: TGTGCCAGCAGCAACCACCTCAACAGGACTATTAATGAGCAGTTCTTC.

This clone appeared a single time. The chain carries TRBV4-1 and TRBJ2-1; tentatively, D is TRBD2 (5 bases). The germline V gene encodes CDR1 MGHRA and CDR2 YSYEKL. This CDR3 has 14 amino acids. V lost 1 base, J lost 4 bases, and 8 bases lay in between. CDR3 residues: CASSQAGRYNEQFF. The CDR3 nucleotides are TGCGCCAGCAGCCAAGCGGGAAGGTACAATGAGCAGTTCTTC.

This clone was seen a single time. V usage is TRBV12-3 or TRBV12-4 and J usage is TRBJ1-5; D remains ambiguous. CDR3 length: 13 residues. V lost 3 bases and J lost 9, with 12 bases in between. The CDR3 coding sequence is TGTGCCAGCAGTTTGTCGGAAGGAGGGCCCCAGCATTTT. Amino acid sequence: CASSLSEGGPQHF.

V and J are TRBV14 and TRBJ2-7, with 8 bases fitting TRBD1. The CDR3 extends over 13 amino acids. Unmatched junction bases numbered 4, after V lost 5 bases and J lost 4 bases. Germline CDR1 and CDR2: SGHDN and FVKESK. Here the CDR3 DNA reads TGTGCCAGCAGCTACAGGGGGATATACGAGCAGTACTTC. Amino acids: CASSYRGIYEQYF.

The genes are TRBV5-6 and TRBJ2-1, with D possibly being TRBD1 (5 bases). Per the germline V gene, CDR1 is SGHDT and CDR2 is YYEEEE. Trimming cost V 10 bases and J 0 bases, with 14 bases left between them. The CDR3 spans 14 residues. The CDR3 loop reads CAAGQGSSYNEQFF. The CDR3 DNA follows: TGTGCCGCTGGCCAGGGAAGCTCCTACAATGAGCAGTTCTTC.

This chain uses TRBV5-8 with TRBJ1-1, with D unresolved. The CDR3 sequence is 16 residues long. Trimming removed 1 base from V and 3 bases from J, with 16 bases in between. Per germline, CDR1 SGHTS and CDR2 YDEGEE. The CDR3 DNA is TGTGCCAGCAGCTTGCAGTTCGGACTTTTGGACACTGAAGCTTTCTTT. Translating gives CASSLQFGLLDTEAFF.

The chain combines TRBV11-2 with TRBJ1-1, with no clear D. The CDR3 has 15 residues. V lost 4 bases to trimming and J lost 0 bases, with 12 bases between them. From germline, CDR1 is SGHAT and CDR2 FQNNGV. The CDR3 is CASSSLGDMNTEAFF. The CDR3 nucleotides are TGTGCCAGCAGCTCCCTGGGAGACATGAACACTGAAGCTTTCTTT.